This is a list of T cell receptor beta chains from one sample in a study of CD8+ T cells in alopecia areata. Data came from immunoSEQ multiplex PCR; TCRdb stores just in-frame clones and leaves some out. The sample includes some 11,000 clones, approximately 59% of them seen just once. Sequenced here: skin, sampled at week 0. The source of these receptors is a human donor with alopecia areata. Each CDR3 is given without its conserved first and last residue. The order of the fields is clone size, J gene, V gene, CDR3 protein. Size is omitted from some rows. Given values are once, few, many or a class for expanded clones.

>-|TRBJ2-2|TRBV6-4
ASSPTANTGELF
>-|TRBJ2-2|TRBV6-1
ASTDRDRGDTGELF
>-|TRBJ2-7|TRBV6-5
ASSTAAYEQY
>-|TRBJ2-3|TRBV4-2
ASSQGVREKDTQY
>-|TRBJ1-2|TRBV7-9
ASSQNRGGIYGYT
>-|TRBJ1-1|TRBV5-1
ASSRRQGTNTEAF
>once|TRBJ2-2|TRBV5-4
ASSSQGTGELF
>-|TRBJ1-1|TRBV19
ASTQFDGMNTEAF
>-|TRBJ1-2|TRBV2
ASSEGDRVHGYT
>-|TRBJ1-1|TRBV6-6
ASNPSGEIEAF
>few|TRBJ2-7|TRBV7-9
ASSLGWALAGERSYEQY
>-|TRBJ2-2|TRBV11-2
ASSLARVGTGELF
>-|TRBJ2-7|TRBV19
ASSPRTSGIVYEQY
>-|TRBJ1-1|TRBV2
ASLPQGMVNTEAF
>few|TRBJ1-5|TRBV19
ASSTGFWSNQPQH
>-|TRBJ2-7|TRBV9
ASSVEARSSYEQY
>few|TRBJ2-5|TRBV27
ASSPGVGRYQETQY
>-|TRBJ2-1|TRBV7-3
ASSLGRVGGAEQF
>-|TRBJ1-1|TRBV30
AWSAGQGRWFRTEAF
>-|TRBJ1-1|TRBV2
ASKERIMNTEAF
>-|TRBJ1-3|TRBV11-2
ASSRGGGTNTIY
>-|TRBJ2-4|TRBV2
ASSGSRVQGNIQY
>once|TRBJ1-2|TRBV9
ASSLTVGYGYT
>-|TRBJ1-1|TRBV19
ASRSGSTEAF
>-|TRBJ1-1|TRBV5-1
ASSFEGATEAF
>-|TRBJ2-6|TRBV2
ANLWDRYAGANVLT